This T cell receptor (beta chain) was recorded in a study of T cell responses to AZD1222 COVID-19 vaccine. Overall study findings and caveats: Only a handful of AZD1222 recipients, several in all, had baseline seropositivity.

With respect to this clone: Its antigen remains unknown.

Sequencing used immunoSEQ multiplex PCR; TCRdb keeps in-frame clones, though not all of them. The data show about 100,000 clones, about 90% seen once. CDR1 WNHNN and CDR2 SYGVQD come from the germline V gene (reference sequence). CDR3 size: 15 residues. With 4 bases clipped from V and 8 bases from J, the junction kept 9 bases outside the gene matches. The origin of this receptor is an adult in good health. Sequenced material: peripheral blood, taken on day 0 of AZD1222 vaccination. The chain has TRBV10-1 and TRBJ2-1; 9 bases match TRBD2. CDR3 amino acids: CASSAAGGPSDEQFF. The CDR3 bases are TGCGCCAGCAGTGCTGCGGGAGGGCCTTCGGATGAGCAGTTCTTC.